Shown below are 31 T cell receptor beta chains from a single sample sequenced in a study of cytomegalovirus exposure and HLA in healthy donors. Amplification used 60 Vbeta primers and 13 Jbeta primers. Sequencing was performed with immunoSEQ multiplex PCR; in TCRdb, only in-frame clones are kept and a portion is missing. The sample table sets out about 130,000 clones. Sample: PBMCs. The receptor source for this set is a man under 40 in good health and CMV-seronegative.

This chain uses TRBV5-1 with TRBJ1-1; the D is unclear. CDR3 length: 16 residues. Trimming cost V 3 bases and J 4 bases, with 19 bases left between them. CDR1 and CDR2 from the germline V gene are SGHRS and YFSETQ. CDR3: CASSWQFAEAGTEAFF. The CDR3 DNA reads as TGCGCCAGCAGCTGGCAGTTTGCGGAAGCGGGCACTGAAGCTTTCTTT. The whole variable domain, remainder taken from reference TRBV5-1 and TRBJ1-1, is KAGVTQTPRYLIKTRGQQVTLSCSPISGHRSVSWYQQTPGQGLQFLFEYFSETQRNKGNFPGRFSGRQFSNSRSEMNVSTLELGDSALYLCASSWQFAEAGTEAFFGQGTRLTVV.

V and J are TRBV5-1 and TRBJ2-3, with D tentatively TRBD2 (6 bases). V was cut by 3 bases and J by 2 bases, with 13 bases left in between. Germline CDR1 SGHRS, CDR2 YFSETQ. The CDR3 sequence is 15 residues long. CDR3 nucleotide sequence: TGCGCCAGCAGCTCTAGACTAGATAACACAGATACGCAGTATTTT. Translating it yields CASSSRLDNTDTQYF.

The chain links TRBV5-1 to TRBJ1-2; TRBD1 might be the D (5 bases). The CDR3 contains 15 residues. V was cut by 3 bases and J by 1 base, with 13 bases left in between. Germline values: CDR1 SGHRS, CDR2 YFSETQ. The CDR3 DNA follows: TGCGCCAGCAGCTCTGGGGCGCTACTTAACTATGGCTACACCTTC. Its translation is CASSSGALLNYGYTF.

The rearrangement uses TRBV11-2 and TRBJ2-1; D unresolved. Germline-derived CDR1 and CDR2 are SGHAT and FQNNGV. V dropped 5 bases and J dropped 9 bases, with 8 bases sitting between them. CDR3 size: 11 residues. The CDR3 DNA reads as TGTGCCAGCAGCCTTCCCGGTGAGCAGTTCTTC. As protein: CASSLPGEQFF.

The chain uses TRBV9 and TRBJ1-6; 7 bases fit TRBD1. The CDR3 extends over 13 amino acids. Trimming took 3 bases from V and 9 from J; bases not matched to a gene: 3. Germline CDR1 is SGDLS and CDR2 is YYNGEE. CDR3 sequence: CASSEGALSPLHF. The DNA of the CDR3 is TGTGCCAGCAGCGAGGGGGCCCTTTCACCCCTCCACTTT.

The chain employs TRBV28 and TRBJ1-6; D not certain. Between the trimmed V and J ends, which lost 5 bases and 6 bases, there was a span of 11 bases. Germline assignment: CDR1 MDHEN and CDR2 SYDVKM. This CDR3 is built from 14 residues. CDR3 sequence reads: CASSRIGGNSPLHF. Here the CDR3 DNA reads TGTGCCAGCAGTCGGATCGGAGGTAATTCACCCCTCCACTTT.

V gene TRBV6-4 combines with J gene TRBJ1-5; the match to TRBD1 covers 10 bases. The germline CDR1 and CDR2 sequences are MRHNA and SNTAGT. V shed 4 bases and J 2 bases; nucleotides not matched to a gene: 2. CDR3 length: 15 residues. CDR3 residues: CASSAGTGGNQPQHF. The CDR3 nucleotides are TGTGCCAGCAGTGCCGGGACAGGGGGCAATCAGCCCCAGCATTTT.

Here the CDR3 reads CASTHGDRAYEQYF. In DNA form, the CDR3 reads TGTGCCAGCACCCATGGGGACAGGGCCTACGAGCAGTACTTC. This sequence joins TRBV28 and TRBJ2-7; 9 bases map to TRBD1. J was trimmed by 2 bases and V by 7 bases; bases with no gene match: 6. The length of the CDR3 is 14 residues. Germline CDR1 is MDHEN and CDR2 is SYDVKM.

This chain links TRBV7-2 with TRBJ2-3, with D possibly being TRBD2 (6 bases). V was cut by 4 bases and J by 7 bases, with 12 bases left in between. The CDR3 loop spans 13 amino acids. The germline CDR1 and CDR2 sequences are SGHTA and FQGNSA. CDR3 nucleotide sequence: TGTGCCAGCAGCTCTCCTAGCGAGAATACGCAGTATTTT. It codes for CASSSPSENTQYF.

V is TRBV5-1 and J is TRBJ2-3; 10 bases align to TRBD2. CDR1 is SGHRS and CDR2 is YFSETQ in the germline V gene. The CDR3 length is 17 residues. The V gene end was trimmed by 2 bases and the J gene end by 2 bases; junction bases not matched to a gene: 8. DNA for the CDR3: TGCGCCAGCAGCTTTAGGGCTAGCGGGAGTACCACAGATACGCAGTATTTT. It is translated as CASSFRASGSTTDTQYF.

V and J are TRBV5-1 and TRBJ2-2, with 8 positions matching TRBD2. Unmatched junction bases numbered 13, after V lost 6 bases and J lost 6 bases. The CDR3 totals 16 residues. From germline, CDR1 is SGHRS and CDR2 YFSETQ. CDR3 region: CASTFGGGMFAGELFF. The DNA of the CDR3 is TGCGCCAGCACGTTCGGGGGGGGGATGTTCGCCGGGGAGCTGTTTTTT.

This sequence joins TRBV5-1 and TRBJ2-5; tentatively, D is TRBD1 (5 bases). There are 15 residues in the CDR3. Trimming cost V 2 bases and J 5 bases, with 16 bases left between them. CDR1 is SGHRS, CDR2 YFSETQ, per germline. The CDR3 DNA reads TGCGCCAGCAGCTTTCGACCAGGGTACGGGGAGACCCAGTACTTC. As protein: CASSFRPGYGETQYF.

The V gene is TRBV7-9, the J gene TRBJ2-2; D is ambiguous. The CDR3 length is 14 residues. The V end was cut by 2 bases, the J end by 5 bases, with 9 bases between. The germline gives CDR1 SEHNR, CDR2 FQNEAQ (reference sequence). CDR3 loop: CASSLPGFTGELFF. Written as DNA, the CDR3 is TGTGCCAGCAGCTTACCCGGGTTTACCGGGGAGCTGTTTTTT. Supplemented by reference TRBV7-9 and TRBJ2-2, the full variable domain reads DTGVSQNPRHKITKRGQNVTFRCDPISEHNRLYWYRQTLGQGPEFLTYFQNEAQLEKSRLLSDRFSAERPKGSFSTLEIQRTEQGDSAMYLCASSLPGFTGELFFGEGSRLTVL.

This chain uses TRBV5-1 with TRBJ2-7, with D possibly being TRBD2 (5 bases). CDR3 length: 12 amino acids. Trimming cost V 4 bases and J 5 bases, with 10 bases left between them. CDR1 is SGHRS and CDR2 is YFSETQ in the germline V gene. The CDR3 DNA is TGCGCCAGCAGCCGGGGTAGGGACGAGCAGTACTTC. Encoded protein: CASSRGRDEQYF. Full variable domain (remainder filled in from reference TRBV5-1 and TRBJ2-7): KAGVTQTPRYLIKTRGQQVTLSCSPISGHRSVSWYQQTPGQGLQFLFEYFSETQRNKGNFPGRFSGRQFSNSRSEMNVSTLELGDSALYLCASSRGRDEQYFGPGTRLTVT.

The chain couples TRBV5-1 to TRBJ2-3; TRBD1 agrees at 7 bases. Losses at the gene ends were 0 bases for V and 4 bases for J; bases not matched to a gene: 2. This CDR3 is built from 14 residues. The germline V gene encodes CDR1 SGHRS and CDR2 YFSETQ. The CDR3 loop reads CASSLGTGADTQYF. The CDR3 DNA reads TGCGCCAGCAGCTTGGGTACAGGGGCAGATACGCAGTATTTT.

This sequence joins TRBV5-1 and TRBJ2-1, with 8 bases aligning to TRBD1. Trimming cost V 1 base and J 8 bases; bases outside gene matches: 11. This CDR3 has 16 amino acids. Germline V gene data show CDR1 as SGHRS and CDR2 as YFSETQ. The CDR3 loop reads CASSLKLRDRSDEQFF. DNA of the CDR3: TGCGCCAGCAGCTTGAAGCTCCGGGACAGGTCGGATGAGCAGTTCTTC.

The chain joins TRBV4-2 to TRBJ2-1, with 7 bases matching TRBD2. CDR3 length equals 16 residues. The ends lost 1 base at V and 5 bases at J; junction bases unmatched: 8. Germline V gene lookup returns CDR1 LGHNA and CDR2 YNFKEQ. The CDR3 nucleotides are TGTGCCAGCAGCCAAGTACCTAGCGGCCTCCACAATGAGCAGTTCTTC. It specifies CASSQVPSGLHNEQFF.

The V call is TRBV6-5, the J call TRBJ1-4; 9 bases match TRBD1. CDR3 length equals 15 residues. The V and J ends lost 2 bases and 6 bases, in that order; junction bases with no gene match: 4. Germline CDR1 reads MNHEY; CDR2 reads SVGAGI. In DNA form, the CDR3 reads TGTGCCAGCAGTTACCAGGGACAGGGTCATGAAAAACTGTTTTTT. It translates to CASSYQGQGHEKLFF.

The V call is TRBV29-1, the J call TRBJ1-1, with TRBD1 as a possible D gene (6 bases). This CDR3 contains 13 residues. Germline V gene lookup returns CDR1 SQVTM and CDR2 ANQGSEA. V was shortened by 4 bases and J by 6 bases, with 15 bases between the two germline ends. The CDR3 protein is CSVGGRTAAEAFF. The CDR3 DNA reads TGCAGCGTTGGGGGAAGGACAGCCGCTGAAGCTTTCTTT.

The chain employs TRBV28 and TRBJ2-7; maybe TRBD2 (6 bases). The V gene lost 5 bases and the J gene lost 3 bases, with 17 bases spanning the gap. The CDR3 is 15 residues long. The germline V gene has CDR1 MDHEN and CDR2 SYDVKM. The CDR3 sequence: CASSLLGGGSYEQYF. The CDR3 region has the DNA TGTGCCAGCAGTCTATTGGGCGGAGGGAGCTACGAGCAGTACTTC. The entire variable domain, with the rest obtained from reference TRBV28 and TRBJ2-7, is as follows: DVKVTQSSRYLVKRTGEKVFLECVQDMDHENMFWYRQDPGLGLRLIYFSYDVKMKEKGDIPEGYSVSREKKERFSLILESASTNQTSMYLCASSLLGGGSYEQYFGPGTRLTVT.

The chain links TRBV28 to TRBJ2-3; 7 nucleotides line up with TRBD1. CDR1 is MDHEN and CDR2 is SYDVKM in the germline V gene. Trimming at V came to 10 bases and at J to 0 bases, leaving 10 bases not matched to a gene. The CDR3 sequence is 15 residues long. Here the CDR3 reads CATRRGTISTDTQYF. CDR3 nucleotide sequence: TGTGCCACCCGCAGGGGGACGATCAGCACAGATACGCAGTATTTT.

The gene calls are TRBV5-6 and TRBJ1-1; possibly TRBD1 for D (6 bases). Trimming left V 2 bases short and J 4 bases short, with 21 bases between. This CDR3 comprises 17 residues. Germline-derived CDR1 and CDR2 are SGHDT and YYEEEE. The CDR3 here is CASSLGGHLAFGTEAFF. CDR3 sequence (DNA): TGTGCCAGCAGCTTAGGGGGACACCTCGCCTTTGGCACTGAAGCTTTCTTT.

The chain carries TRBV5-4 and TRBJ2-7; weak D call: TRBD2 (6 bases). Trimming cost V 1 base and J 6 bases, with 11 bases left between them. This CDR3 contains 13 residues. Germline loops: CDR1 SGHNT, CDR2 YYREEE (reference sequence). DNA of the CDR3: TGTGCCAGCAGCTTGCGACTAGTTCCCGAGCAGTACTTC. This sequence encodes CASSLRLVPEQYF. Looking up the rest from reference TRBV5-4 and TRBJ2-7 gives the full variable domain: ETGVTQSPTHLIKTRGQQVTLRCSSQSGHNTVSWYQQALGQGPQFIFQYYREEENGRGNFPPRFSGLQFPNYSSELNVNALELDDSALYLCASSLRLVPEQYFGPGTRLTVT.

The chain recombines TRBV6-5 with TRBJ2-7; weak D call: TRBD2 (7 bases). The CDR3 contains 13 residues. Germline V gives CDR1 MNHEY, CDR2 SVGAGI. The ends were cut back, 7 bases at V and 3 bases at J, with 13 bases in the middle. The CDR3 protein is CASMRGGFYEQYF. CDR3 sequence (DNA): TGTGCCAGCATGAGGGGGGGATTCTACGAGCAGTACTTC.

The V gene is TRBV18, the J gene TRBJ2-5, with a possible D match to TRBD1 (6 bases). CDR1 KGHSH and CDR2 LQKENI come from the germline V gene. Trimming stripped 3 bases from V and 5 bases from J, with 13 bases between. The CDR3 is 14 residues long. CDR3 in amino acids: CASSPIQGWETQYF. The CDR3 region has the DNA TGTGCCAGCTCACCGATACAGGGATGGGAGACCCAGTACTTC. Full variable domain (rest looked up from reference TRBV18 and TRBJ2-5): NAGVMQNPRHLVRRRGQEARLRCSPMKGHSHVYWYRQLPEEGLKFMVYLQKENIIDESGMPKERFSAEFPKEGPSILRIQQVVRGDSAAYFCASSPIQGWETQYFGPGTRLLVL.

The rearrangement uses TRBV7-2 and TRBJ1-3; the D gene is possibly TRBD1 (6 bases). Germline V gene sequence: CDR1 SGHTA, CDR2 FQGNSA. The V gene lost 5 bases and the J gene lost 9 bases, with 20 bases spanning the gap. The CDR3 contains 15 residues. This CDR3 is CASSPTGPTWATIYF. The CDR3 DNA follows: TGTGCCAGCAGCCCCACAGGGCCGACCTGGGCCACCATATATTTT.

The genes are TRBV11-2 and TRBJ2-7, with a possible D match to TRBD1 (5 bases). CDR1 and CDR2 from the germline V gene are SGHAT and FQNNGV. V lost 5 bases and J lost 0, with 11 bases in between. The CDR3 consists of 14 residues. CDR3 nucleotide sequence: TGTGCCAGCAGCCCCGACAGTTACTCCTACGAGCAGTACTTC. Translation: CASSPDSYSYEQYF.

The DNA for the CDR3 is TGTGCCTGGAGCGGGGACAGGGTAACGACCCAGTACTTC. This encodes CAWSGDRVTTQYF. The chain recombines TRBV30 with TRBJ2-5; 9 nucleotides align to TRBD1. Germline V gene data show CDR1 as GTSNPN and CDR2 as SVGIG (reference sequence). This CDR3 has 13 amino acids. V lost 3 bases, J lost 7 bases, and 6 bases stayed unmatched.

V gene TRBV5-8 combines with J gene TRBJ2-7; a weak D match, TRBD1 (6 bases). The V gene lost 4 bases and the J gene lost 2 bases, with 19 bases spanning the gap. Germline V gives CDR1 SGHTS, CDR2 YDEGEE. The length of the CDR3 is 16 residues. The CDR3 spells CASSKGFWTETYEQYF. The CDR3 DNA sequence: TGTGCCAGCAGCAAGGGTTTCTGGACAGAGACCTACGAGCAGTACTTC.

The V call is TRBV30, the J call TRBJ1-5; 12 bases agree with TRBD1. With 4 bases clipped from V and 6 bases from J, the junction kept 7 bases outside the gene matches. The CDR3 runs to 15 residues. CDR1 is GTSNPN and CDR2 is SVGIG in the germline V gene (reference sequence). The CDR3 reads CAWKGGQGAGQPQHF. CDR3 in DNA: TGTGCCTGGAAAGGGGGACAGGGGGCAGGTCAGCCCCAGCATTTT.

The chain employs TRBV11-3 and TRBJ2-2; 8 bases align to TRBD1. Germline lookup yields CDR1 SGHNT and CDR2 YENEEA. The ends lost 5 bases at V and 6 bases at J; junction bases unmatched: 5. This CDR3 has 14 amino acids. The CDR3 protein is CASSPDRGSGELFF. CDR3 in DNA: TGTGCCAGCAGCCCTGACAGGGGTTCCGGGGAGCTGTTTTTT. The full variable domain, in which reference TRBV11-3 and TRBJ2-2 provide the parts outside the CDR3, is EAGVVQSPRYKIIEKKQPVAFWCNPISGHNTLYWYLQNLGQGPELLIRYENEEAVDDSQLPKDRFSAERLKGVDSTLKIQPAELGDSAVYLCASSPDRGSGELFFGEGSRLTVL.